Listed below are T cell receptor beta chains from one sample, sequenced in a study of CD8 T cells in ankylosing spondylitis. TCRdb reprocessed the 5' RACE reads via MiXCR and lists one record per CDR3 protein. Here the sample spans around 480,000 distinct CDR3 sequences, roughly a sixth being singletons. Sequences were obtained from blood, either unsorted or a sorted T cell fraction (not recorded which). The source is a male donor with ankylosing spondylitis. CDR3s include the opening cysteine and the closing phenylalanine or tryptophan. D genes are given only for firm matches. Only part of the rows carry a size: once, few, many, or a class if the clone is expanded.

CDR3 DNA: TGTGCTAGCAGCTTATGGGGTGGGGGACAGTTCAATCAGCCCCAGCATTTT
CDR3 protein: CASSLWGGGQFNQPQHF
clone size: few
D gene: TRBD1
J gene: TRBJ1-5
V gene: TRBV7-7

CDR3 DNA: TGCGCCAGCAGCTCGAGGTCGCCTCGGGAGACCCAGTACTTC
CDR3 protein: CASSSRSPRETQYF
clone size: many
D gene: -
J gene: TRBJ2-5
V gene: TRBV5-1

CDR3 DNA: TGCAGTGCTGACCGGGACAGGACACAAGAGACCCAGTACTTC
CDR3 protein: CSADRDRTQETQYF
clone size: few
D gene: TRBD1
J gene: TRBJ2-5
V gene: TRBV20-1

CDR3 DNA: TGTGCCAGCAGCCCATATCCCGGGACAGGGGGCGAGCAGTACTTC
CDR3 protein: CASSPYPGTGGEQYF
clone size: -
D gene: TRBD1
J gene: TRBJ2-7
V gene: TRBV6-1

CDR3 DNA: TGTGCCAGCAGCTTGACAGGGGATGGGAACTATGGCTACACCTTC
CDR3 protein: CASSLTGDGNYGYTF
clone size: -
D gene: TRBD1
J gene: TRBJ1-2
V gene: TRBV6-4

CDR3 DNA: TGTGCCAGCAGGGGCACGGACTCTGGGGCCAACGTCCTGACTTTC
CDR3 protein: CASRGTDSGANVLTF
clone size: -
D gene: -
J gene: TRBJ2-6
V gene: TRBV2

CDR3 DNA: TGCGCCAGCAGCTTGGGGGACACCAGACCCCTCCACTTT
CDR3 protein: CASSLGDTRPLHF
clone size: -
D gene: -
J gene: TRBJ1-6
V gene: TRBV5-1

CDR3 DNA: TGTGCCAGCAGCCTCAAACAGGGAGACGGCTACGAGCAGTACTTC
CDR3 protein: CASSLKQGDGYEQYF
clone size: -
D gene: -
J gene: TRBJ2-7
V gene: TRBV11-1

CDR3 DNA: TGTGCCAGCAGTTATCCGACTAGCGGGGGGGGAGATACGCAGTATTTT
CDR3 protein: CASSYPTSGGGDTQYF
clone size: -
D gene: TRBD2
J gene: TRBJ2-3
V gene: TRBV6-5

CDR3 DNA: TGTGCCAGCAGCGCTCCCGGGGCCGGCACCGGGGAGCTGTTTTTT
CDR3 protein: CASSAPGAGTGELFF
clone size: -
D gene: -
J gene: TRBJ2-2
V gene: TRBV7-3

CDR3 DNA: TGCGCCAGCACAGCAGACTCTGGGGCCAACGTCCTGACTTTC
CDR3 protein: CASTADSGANVLTF
clone size: many
D gene: -
J gene: TRBJ2-6
V gene: TRBV5-1

CDR3 DNA: TGTGCCAGCCTAGGAGCCCGGGACTCGTACAATGAGCAGTTCTTC
CDR3 protein: CASLGARDSYNEQFF
clone size: few
D gene: -
J gene: TRBJ2-1
V gene: TRBV6-2/TRBV6-3

CDR3 DNA: TGTGCCAGCAGTTCTGTCGGACAGGGGTCCTACGAGCAGTACTTC
CDR3 protein: CASSSVGQGSYEQYF
clone size: -
D gene: TRBD1
J gene: TRBJ2-7
V gene: TRBV6-5

CDR3 DNA: TGCAGTGCCCGACTAGCGGGGAGAGACTACAATGAGCAGTTCTTC
CDR3 protein: CSARLAGRDYNEQFF
clone size: few
D gene: TRBD2
J gene: TRBJ2-1
V gene: TRBV20-1

CDR3 DNA: TGTGCCAGCAGTGAACGGCTAGCGGTATCCTACGAGCAGTACTTC
CDR3 protein: CASSERLAVSYEQYF
clone size: few
D gene: TRBD2
J gene: TRBJ2-7
V gene: TRBV2

CDR3 DNA: TGTGCTAGTGGCTTTGGCAATGAGCAGTTCTTC
CDR3 protein: CASGFGNEQFF
clone size: few
D gene: -
J gene: TRBJ2-1
V gene: TRBV12-5

CDR3 DNA: TGTGCCAGCAGTTACCTTTTGGGGTATAGCAATCAGCCCCAGCATTTT
CDR3 protein: CASSYLLGYSNQPQHF
clone size: -
D gene: -
J gene: TRBJ1-5
V gene: TRBV6-2/TRBV6-3

CDR3 DNA: TGTGCCAGCAGCTTAGGGGGACTTTTCAATGAGCAGTTCTTC
CDR3 protein: CASSLGGLFNEQFF
clone size: -
D gene: -
J gene: TRBJ2-1
V gene: TRBV7-8

CDR3 DNA: TGTGCCAGCAGGACAGGGAGCGGACCATCCTACGAGCAGTACTTC
CDR3 protein: CASRTGSGPSYEQYF
clone size: few
D gene: TRBD1
J gene: TRBJ2-7
V gene: TRBV28

CDR3 DNA: TGTGCCACCAGGCTACCGACGGGACTTGAAGCTTTCTTT
CDR3 protein: CATRLPTGLEAFF
clone size: few
D gene: -
J gene: TRBJ1-1
V gene: TRBV24-1

CDR3 DNA: TGTGCCAGCAGTTACTCGACCAGCGGGAGATTGCCAAAAAACATTCAGTACTTC
CDR3 protein: CASSYSTSGRLPKNIQYF
clone size: -
D gene: TRBD2
J gene: TRBJ2-4
V gene: TRBV6-2/TRBV6-3

CDR3 DNA: TGTGCCAGCTCACCAGCAGGGGCAAACCTGAGGACTGAAGCTTTCTTT
CDR3 protein: CASSPAGANLRTEAFF
clone size: -
D gene: -
J gene: TRBJ1-1
V gene: TRBV18

CDR3 DNA: TGTGCCAGCAAAGCGGGTGGTAATGTTAGAAACACCATATATTTT
CDR3 protein: CASKAGGNVRNTIYF
clone size: few
D gene: -
J gene: TRBJ1-3
V gene: TRBV28

CDR3 DNA: TGTGCCAGCTCACCACTTGGGGGCGTCTCCTACAATGAGCAGTTCTTC
CDR3 protein: CASSPLGGVSYNEQFF
clone size: -
D gene: -
J gene: TRBJ2-1
V gene: TRBV18

CDR3 DNA: TGCAGTGCCAACACAGGGGATGGCTACACCTTC
CDR3 protein: CSANTGDGYTF
clone size: -
D gene: TRBD1
J gene: TRBJ1-2
V gene: TRBV20-1

CDR3 DNA: TGTGCCAGCAGTTACTCACAGGGCTACAATGAGCAGTTCTTC
CDR3 protein: CASSYSQGYNEQFF
clone size: few
D gene: -
J gene: TRBJ2-1
V gene: TRBV6-2/TRBV6-3

CDR3 DNA: TGTGCCACCAGCAGAGTACGGGGCCTAAATCAGCCCCAGCATTTT
CDR3 protein: CATSRVRGLNQPQHF
clone size: -
D gene: -
J gene: TRBJ1-5
V gene: TRBV15

CDR3 DNA: TGTGCCAGCAGCCAAGAAGAGCTAAGACAGGTTTCGGCAGATACGCAGTATTTT
CDR3 protein: CASSQEELRQVSADTQYF
clone size: -
D gene: -
J gene: TRBJ2-3
V gene: TRBV3-1